These 30 T cell receptor beta chains were all obtained from the same sample, sequenced in a study of blood T cells in healthy people across ages. A second roughly 6 to 12 cycle PCR used barcoded and J-beta primers. Via MiXCR, TCRdb re-called the 5' RACE reads, giving one row per CDR3 protein. The sample holds 550,000 to 700,000 distinct CDR3 sequences, 25% to 30% seen once. Sequencing used blood. These receptor sequences come from a woman between 65 and 79 years old in good health.

This chain connects TRBV6-1 to TRBJ2-6, with 9 bases that match TRBD1. This CDR3 is 17 amino acids long. The V and J ends lost 6 bases and 0 bases, in that order; junction bases with no gene match: 6. Germline loops: CDR1 MNHNS, CDR2 SASEGT. The CDR3 loop is CASRVGTGPSGANVLTF. The CDR3, as DNA: TGTGCCAGCAGAGTAGGGACAGGGCCCTCTGGGGCCAACGTCCTGACTTTC.

Concerning this clonotype: One end of the junction is discordant with germline, which a read error may explain. The chain has TRBV29-1 and TRBJ2-3, with 13 bases aligning to TRBD2. The CDR3 extends over 15 amino acids. Germline CDR1 SQVTM, CDR2 ANQGSEA. As DNA, the CDR3 is TGCAGCGTTGACGGGACTAGCGGGAAGACAGATGCGCAGTATTTT. Its translation is CSVDGTSGKTDAQYF.

V and J are TRBV20-1 and TRBJ1-4; D uncertain. The V and J ends lost 3 bases and 1 base respectively, with 6 bases between them. Germline assignment: CDR1 DFQATT and CDR2 SNEGSKA (reference sequence). The CDR3 length is 13 residues. Written as DNA, the CDR3 is TGCAGTGCTAGTGGTCGAACTAATGAAAAACTGTTTTTT. Residues: CSASGRTNEKLFF.

In DNA, the CDR3 is TGCAGCGTGGGACAGACGAACACTGAAGCTTTCTTT. Encoded protein: CSVGQTNTEAFF. The V and J genes are TRBV29-1 and TRBJ1-1; 7 positions agree with TRBD1. The CDR3 is made up of 12 amino acids. The J segment lost 1 base and the V segment lost 6 bases, leaving 2 bases of the junction unmatched. Germline CDR1 reads SQVTM; CDR2 reads ANQGSEA.

CDR3: CASSQAGLNTGELFF. The CDR3 DNA reads TGCGCCAGCAGCCAGGCGGGGTTGAACACCGGGGAGCTGTTTTTT. This rearrangement joins TRBV4-3 to TRBJ2-2, with D possibly TRBD2 on 6 matching bases. Between the trimmed V and J ends, which lost 3 bases and 1 base, there was a span of 9 bases. The CDR3 runs to 15 residues. The germline V gene encodes CDR1 LGHNA and CDR2 YSLEER.

The chain carries TRBV3-1 and TRBJ2-5; D not certain. CDR1 LGHDT and CDR2 YNNKEL come from the germline V gene (reference sequence). The CDR3 consists of 16 residues. Trimming took off 4 bases at V and 2 bases at J, with 17 bases between the two ends. CDR3 residues: CASSLENLYSQETQYF. The CDR3 DNA reads TGTGCCAGCAGCCTAGAAAACCTCTATTCACAAGAGACCCAGTACTTC.

Comment on this clonotype: A junction boundary mismatches the germline segment, possibly from a read error. J is TRBJ1-2 and V is TRBV5-1; TRBD1 matches 10 bases. From germline, CDR1 is SGHRS and CDR2 YFSETQ. The CDR3 extends over 14 amino acids. CDR3 coding DNA: TGCACCAGCAGCTTGGGACAGGGGTGGTATGGCTACACCTTC. This encodes CTSSLGQGWYGYTF.

This clonotype has a count of ten or more. The gene calls are TRBV12-3 or TRBV12-4 and TRBJ2-1, with 9 bases matching TRBD2. The CDR3 has 13 amino acids. V lost 1 base and J lost 9; bases outside the gene matches: 1. The chain's CDR3 is CASSLGGRGEQFF. The DNA of the CDR3 is TGTGCCAGCAGTTTAGGCGGGAGGGGTGAGCAGTTCTTC.

This chain uses TRBV6-4 with TRBJ2-2; D gene uncertain. Germline V gene lookup returns CDR1 MRHNA and CDR2 SNTAGT. This CDR3 comprises 13 residues. Trimming stripped 5 bases from V and 4 bases from J, with 8 bases between. CDR3 DNA: TGTGCCAGCAGTTTCATTCCCACCGGGGAGCTGTTTTTT. Amino acids: CASSFIPTGELFF.

This clonotype was recorded a few times. V gene TRBV3-1 combines with J gene TRBJ1-1; D unclear. Germline V gene sequence: CDR1 LGHDT, CDR2 YNNKEL (reference sequence). This CDR3 is built from 15 residues. V lost 0 bases and J lost 10, with 18 bases in between. The CDR3 coding sequence is TGTGCCAGCAGCCAAGAGCTCTCTTGGGTGAGAGGAGCTTTCTTT. This sequence encodes CASSQELSWVRGAFF.

The genes are TRBV12-3 or TRBV12-4 and TRBJ2-1, with 7 bases that match TRBD1. V lost 6 bases and J lost 0; bases outside the gene matches: 2. The CDR3 is 14 amino acids. Here the CDR3 reads CASRGQSSYNEQFF. CDR3 coding DNA: TGTGCCAGCAGGGGACAGAGCTCCTACAATGAGCAGTTCTTC.

This clonotype was recorded many times. Written as DNA, the CDR3 is TGCGCCAGCAGCTACACCGGGACAGGGACGTCAGAGACCCAGTACTTC. Protein product: CASSYTGTGTSETQYF. The V gene is TRBV5-1, the J gene TRBJ2-5, with 9 bases identical to TRBD1. The CDR3 totals 16 residues. Germline CDR1 SGHRS, CDR2 YFSETQ. Trimming took 3 bases from V and 4 from J; bases not matched to a gene: 10.

The chain recombines TRBV12-3 or TRBV12-4 with TRBJ1-2; D remains unclear. The CDR3 runs to 14 residues. The V end lost 5 bases, the J end lost 8 bases, and 18 bases lay between the germline ends. The DNA for the CDR3 is TGTGCCAGCAGTCGAGCGACCCTCGGAGGCGGCTACACCTTC. It translates to CASSRATLGGGYTF.

The J gene is TRBJ1-2, the V gene TRBV2, with D unclear. The V end lost 2 bases, the J end lost 5 bases, and 6 bases lay between the germline ends. CDR1 SNHLY and CDR2 FYNNEI come from the germline V gene. This CDR3 is 12 amino acids long. CDR3 nucleotides: TGTGCCAGCAGTGAACTGGGATATGGCTACACCTTC. Translating it yields CASSELGYGYTF. The full variable domain, its missing parts supplied by reference TRBV2 and TRBJ1-2, is EPEVTQTPSHQVTQMGQEVILRCVPISNHLYFYWYRQILGQKVEFLVSFYNNEISEKSEIFDDQFSVERPDGSNFTLKIRSTKLEDSAMYFCASSELGYGYTFGSGTRLTVV.

This clonotype was seen repeatedly, ten times or more. The genes are TRBV15 and TRBJ2-3; 8 bases agree with TRBD1. V dropped 2 bases and J dropped 4; count of bases not matched to a gene: 5. CDR3 size: 15 residues. Germline CDR1 is LNHNV and CDR2 is YYDKDF (reference sequence). CDR3 nucleotide sequence: TGTGCCACCAGCAGAAGGACAGGGTGGGCAGATACGCAGTATTTT. Protein product: CATSRRTGWADTQYF.

The chain links TRBV6-5 to TRBJ1-3; D gene ambiguous. Trimming cost V 4 bases and J 0 bases, with 16 bases left between them. There are 17 residues in the CDR3. CDR1 and CDR2 (germline): MNHEY, SVGAGI. The CDR3 sequence is CASSLVDPRYSGNTIYF. The CDR3 DNA reads as TGTGCCAGCAGTTTGGTAGACCCACGCTACTCTGGAAACACCATATATTTT.

The chain links TRBV27 to TRBJ1-2; 7 nucleotides agree with TRBD1. In germline, CDR1 is MNHEY, CDR2 SMNVEV (reference sequence). V dropped 6 bases and J dropped 8; count of bases not matched to a gene: 12. This CDR3 has 14 residues. The CDR3 region is CASSPSYRGGGYTF. The CDR3 nucleotides are TGTGCCAGCAGCCCGTCATACAGGGGAGGAGGCTACACCTTC.

This clonotype has only a few counts. The germline gene is not matched at one end of the junction; a read error may be the cause. The chain links TRBV20-1 to TRBJ2-3; tentatively, D is TRBD2 (5 bases). CDR1 and CDR2 from the germline V gene are DFQATT and SNEGSKA (reference sequence). The CDR3 runs 11 residues. In nucleotides, the CDR3 is TGCAGTGCGAGAGGGCCCTATACGCAGTATTTT. It codes for CSARGPYTQYF.

In this sample, this clonotype turned up a few times. The genes are TRBV6-1 and TRBJ1-5, with D tentatively TRBD1 (5 bases). Trimming took 2 bases from V and 4 from J, leaving 12 bases between them. The CDR3 contains 15 residues. Germline V gene sequence: CDR1 MNHNS, CDR2 SASEGT. CDR3 region: CASSESGAENQPQHF. The CDR3 DNA is TGTGCCAGCAGTGAAAGTGGGGCGGAGAATCAGCCCCAGCATTTT.

The chain has TRBV18 and TRBJ2-7, with 8 bases matching TRBD1. Germline-derived CDR1 and CDR2 are KGHSH and LQKENI. V dropped 1 base and J dropped 2; count of bases not matched to a gene: 4. The CDR3 has 15 amino acids. CDR3 region: CASSPQQGAAYEQYF. Here the CDR3 DNA reads TGTGCCAGCTCACCACAGCAGGGGGCGGCCTACGAGCAGTACTTC.

This clonotype was detected a few times. The CDR3 bases are TGCAGTGCTAGTGGGCACGCTGAAGCTTTCTTT. It yields the protein CSASGHAEAFF. The chain employs TRBV20-1 and TRBJ1-1, with D unclear. Germline V gene lookup returns CDR1 DFQATT and CDR2 SNEGSKA (reference sequence). The CDR3 consists of 11 residues. With 3 bases removed from V and 6 bases from J, the gap between germline ends came to 8 bases.

V and J are TRBV6-6 and TRBJ2-3; D is ambiguous. The length of the CDR3 is 12 residues. Germline CDR1 and CDR2: MNHNY and SVGAGI (reference sequence). Trimming took 1 base from V and 10 from J, leaving 9 bases between them. The CDR3 protein is CASSYLVGSQYF. CDR3 DNA: TGTGCCAGCAGTTACTTGGTGGGGTCGCAGTATTTT.

The V gene is TRBV4-3, the J gene TRBJ1-1, with TRBD1 as a possible D gene (6 bases). Germline V gives CDR1 LGHNA, CDR2 YSLEER. CDR3 length: 15 amino acids. Trimming left V 1 base short and J 1 base short, with 10 bases between. CDR3 protein: CASSQVNRANTEAFF. CDR3 DNA: TGCGCCAGCAGCCAAGTGAACAGGGCGAACACTGAAGCTTTCTTT.

The V and J genes are TRBV20-1 and TRBJ2-3; 11 nucleotides match TRBD2. The CDR3 sequence is 15 residues long. The V gene end was trimmed by 6 bases and the J gene end by 8 bases; junction bases not matched to a gene: 13. Germline lookup yields CDR1 DFQATT and CDR2 SNEGSKA (reference sequence). CDR3 residues: CSAYNPLAGGGTQYF. The CDR3 bases are TGCAGTGCGTACAACCCCCTAGCGGGAGGAGGTACGCAGTATTTT.

This clonotype was counted between two and nine times. V gene TRBV7-2 combines with J gene TRBJ2-1; 11 bases are shared with TRBD2. In germline, CDR1 is SGHTA, CDR2 FQGNSA. J lost 5 bases, V lost 5 bases, and 8 bases had no gene match. The CDR3 sequence is 16 residues long. CDR3 in amino acids: CASSPRGLAAHNEQFF. The CDR3, as DNA: TGTGCCAGCAGCCCCAGGGGACTAGCGGCCCACAATGAGCAGTTCTTC. The whole variable domain, filled in from reference TRBV7-2 and TRBJ2-1, reads GAGVSQSPSNKVTEKGKDVELRCDPISGHTALYWYRQSLGQGLEFLIYFQGNSAPDKSGLPSDRFSAERTGGSVSTLTIQRTQQEDSAVYLCASSPRGLAAHNEQFFGPGTRLTVL.

V and J are TRBV24-1 and TRBJ1-4, with D possibly being TRBD1 (6 bases). Germline V gene lookup returns CDR1 KGHDR and CDR2 SFDVKD. The V end lost 3 bases, the J end lost 8 bases, and 15 bases lay between the germline ends. The length of the CDR3 is 15 residues. The CDR3 DNA follows: TGTGCCACCAGTGATCAACAGGGCGGAGGCGAAAAACTGTTTTTT. Translated: CATSDQQGGGEKLFF.

The genes are TRBV5-1 and TRBJ2-5, with D tentatively TRBD1 (6 bases). The V and J ends lost 4 bases and 1 base respectively, with 14 bases between them. Germline CDR1 and CDR2: SGHRS and YFSETQ. CDR3 length equals 15 residues. In DNA form, the CDR3 reads TGCGCCAGCAGCGGGCGAAGGGGGAGCCAAGAGACCCAGTACTTC. Translation: CASSGRRGSQETQYF.

The chain couples TRBV6-5 to TRBJ1-2; the D is unclear. Looked up from germline, CDR1 is MNHEY and CDR2 is SVGAGI. The V end was cut by 7 bases, the J end by 0 bases, with 15 bases between. CDR3 length equals 15 residues. Here the CDR3 DNA reads TGTGCCAGCACTAAAAGGCAGTCGCCTAACTATGGCTACACCTTC. Amino acids: CASTKRQSPNYGYTF.

The rearrangement links TRBV7-2 to TRBJ2-4, with D perhaps TRBD1 or TRBD2 (7 bases each). The CDR3 loop spans 14 amino acids. CDR1 is SGHTA, CDR2 FQGNSA, per germline. Trimming cost V 4 bases and J 6 bases, with 13 bases left between them. The CDR3 loop is CASSSGGAINIQYF. CDR3 nucleotides: TGTGCCAGCAGCTCAGGGGGGGCAATAAACATTCAGTACTTC.

This clonotype occurred many times. V is TRBV24-1 and J is TRBJ2-3; D remains unclear. V lost 1 base to trimming and J lost 3 bases, with 1 base between them. Germline V gene data show CDR1 as KGHDR and CDR2 as SFDVKD. There are 12 residues in the CDR3. CDR3 sequence (DNA): TGTGCCACCAGTGATTTTACAGATACGCAGTATTTT. Translated, it gives CATSDFTDTQYF.